Here is one TCR beta chain with its context. Germline and junction disagree at one end, which may indicate a read error. This sample stems from a study of cytomegalovirus exposure and HLA in healthy donors. Both 60 Vbeta primers and 13 Jbeta primers went into the PCR. Libraries were prepared by immunoSEQ multiplex PCR; TCRdb keeps only in-frame clonotypes and omits some of them. The repertoire consists of 95,000 to 150,000 clones, with roughly 80% occurring once and the leading ten covering roughly 3.1%. The CDR3 spans 16 residues. Per germline, CDR1 SGHNT and CDR2 YYREEE (reference sequence). The sequence derives from a young man in good health and CMV-seronegative. The sequenced sample was PBMCs. The gene calls are TRBV5-4 and TRBJ2-5, with 11 bases identical to TRBD2. CDR3 nucleotides: TGTGCCAGCAGCGCACGGGGACTAGCGGAACAAGAGGCCCAGTACTTC. As protein: CASSARGLAEQEAQYF.